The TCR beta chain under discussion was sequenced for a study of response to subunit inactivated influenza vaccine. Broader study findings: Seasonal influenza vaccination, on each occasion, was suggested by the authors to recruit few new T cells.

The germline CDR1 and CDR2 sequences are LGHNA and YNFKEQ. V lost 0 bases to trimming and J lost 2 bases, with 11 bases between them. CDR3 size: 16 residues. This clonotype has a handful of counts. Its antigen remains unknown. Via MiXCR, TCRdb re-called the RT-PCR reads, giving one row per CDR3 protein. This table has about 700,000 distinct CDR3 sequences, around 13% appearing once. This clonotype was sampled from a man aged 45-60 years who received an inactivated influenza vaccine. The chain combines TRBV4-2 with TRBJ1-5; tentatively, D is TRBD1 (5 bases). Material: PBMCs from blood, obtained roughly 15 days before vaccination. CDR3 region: CASSQDGGVGNQPQHF. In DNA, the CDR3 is TGTGCCAGCAGCCAAGATGGAGGGGTGGGCAATCAGCCCCAGCATTTT.